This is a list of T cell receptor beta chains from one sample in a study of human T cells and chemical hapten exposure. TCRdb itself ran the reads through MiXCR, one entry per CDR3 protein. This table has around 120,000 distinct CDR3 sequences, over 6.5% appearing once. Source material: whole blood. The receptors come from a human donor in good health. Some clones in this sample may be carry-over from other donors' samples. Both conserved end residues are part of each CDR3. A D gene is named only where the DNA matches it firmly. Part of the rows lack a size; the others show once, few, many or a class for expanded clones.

CASSQDPTGFYEQYF,TGCGCCAGCAGCCAAGATCCTACAGGGTTCTACGAGCAGTACTTC,TRBV4-3,.,TRBJ2-7,.
CASSDPSQGSGEAFF,TGTGCCAGCAGTGACCCGAGCCAGGGATCGGGGGAAGCTTTCTTT,TRBV25-1,.,TRBJ1-1,many
CSATGLASYNEQFF,TGCAGTGCTACGGGACTAGCGAGCTACAATGAGCAGTTCTTC,TRBV20-1,TRBD2,TRBJ2-1,.
CAISEGLGPDTQYF,TGTGCCATCTCCGAGGGCCTAGGGCCAGATACGCAGTATTTT,TRBV10-3,.,TRBJ2-3,many
CASSFDQYEQYF,TGCGCCAGCAGCTTCGATCAGTACGAGCAGTACTTC,TRBV5-1,.,TRBJ2-7,.
CSVEDPQGSREKLFF,TGCAGCGTTGAAGACCCTCAAGGTAGTCGGGAAAAACTGTTTTTT,TRBV29-1,.,TRBJ1-4,many
CASLLGDRGPNSPLHF,TGTGCCAGTCTCCTAGGAGACAGGGGCCCGAATTCACCCCTCCACTTT,TRBV12-3/TRBV12-4,TRBD1,TRBJ1-6,many
CASSQDDRADTGELFF,TGCGCCAGCAGCCAAGACGACAGGGCGGACACCGGGGAGCTGTTTTTT,TRBV4-3,TRBD1,TRBJ2-2,many
CASSLPPTNTEAFF,TGTGCCAGCAGCTTACCCCCGACTAACACTGAAGCTTTCTTT,TRBV7-2,.,TRBJ1-1,.
CSASLPGTGVTQYF,TGCAGTGCTAGTTTACCCGGGACAGGGGTTACCCAGTACTTC,TRBV20-1,TRBD1,TRBJ2-5,few
CASSVRGGSYNEQFF,TGTGCCAGCAGTGTCAGGGGAGGCTCCTACAATGAGCAGTTCTTC,TRBV6-1,.,TRBJ2-1,few
CSVVGGGVETQYF,TGCAGTGTGGTCGGGGGAGGGGTAGAGACCCAGTACTTC,TRBV20-1,TRBD2,TRBJ2-5,few
CSARDPGQPNYGYTF,TGCAGTGCTAGAGACCCAGGGCAGCCCAACTATGGCTACACCTTC,TRBV20-1,.,TRBJ1-2,many
CSARDGRAGELFF,TGCAGTGCTAGAGATGGTAGGGCCGGGGAGCTGTTTTTT,TRBV20-1,.,TRBJ2-2,few
CASSPGLGAYEQYF,TGTGCCAGCAGTCCGGGACTAGGGGCCTACGAGCAGTACTTC,TRBV12-3/TRBV12-4,TRBD2,TRBJ2-7,few
CASSLRWREVGANTEAFF,TGTGCCAGCAGCTTAAGGTGGAGGGAGGTAGGGGCGAACACTGAAGCTTTCTTT,TRBV7-2,.,TRBJ1-1,many
CASSLNQGNSPLHF,TGCGCCAGCAGCCTTAACCAGGGTAATTCACCCCTCCACTTT,TRBV4-3,.,TRBJ1-6,many